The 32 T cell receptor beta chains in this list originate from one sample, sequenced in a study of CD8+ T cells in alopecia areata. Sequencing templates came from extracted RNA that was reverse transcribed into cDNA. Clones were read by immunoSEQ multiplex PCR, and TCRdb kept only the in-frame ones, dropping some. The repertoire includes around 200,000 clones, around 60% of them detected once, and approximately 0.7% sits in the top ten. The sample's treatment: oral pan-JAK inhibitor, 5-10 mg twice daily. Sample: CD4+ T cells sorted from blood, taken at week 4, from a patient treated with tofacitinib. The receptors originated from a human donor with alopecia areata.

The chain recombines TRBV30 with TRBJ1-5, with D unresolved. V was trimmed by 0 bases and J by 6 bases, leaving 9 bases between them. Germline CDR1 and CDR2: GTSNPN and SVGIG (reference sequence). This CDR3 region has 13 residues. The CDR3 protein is CAWSVRAGQPQHF. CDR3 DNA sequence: TGTGCCTGGAGTGTTAGGGCAGGTCAGCCCCAGCATTTT.

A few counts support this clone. CDR3 sequence: CASSVQGDTEAFF. The CDR3 region has the DNA TGTGCCAGCAGCGTACAGGGGGACACTGAAGCTTTCTTT. The chain is built from TRBV9 and TRBJ1-1; 7 positions match TRBD1. V was clipped by 1 base and J by 3 bases; unmatched bases: 0. There are 13 residues in the CDR3. Germline loops: CDR1 SGDLS, CDR2 YYNGEE.

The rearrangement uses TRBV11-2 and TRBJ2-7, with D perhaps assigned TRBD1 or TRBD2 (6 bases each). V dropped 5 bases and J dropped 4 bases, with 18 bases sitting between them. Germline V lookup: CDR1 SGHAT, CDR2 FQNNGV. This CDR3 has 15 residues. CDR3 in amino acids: CASSHEGGRGYEQYF. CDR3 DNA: TGTGCCAGCAGCCACGAGGGGGGCCGAGGTTACGAGCAGTACTTC.

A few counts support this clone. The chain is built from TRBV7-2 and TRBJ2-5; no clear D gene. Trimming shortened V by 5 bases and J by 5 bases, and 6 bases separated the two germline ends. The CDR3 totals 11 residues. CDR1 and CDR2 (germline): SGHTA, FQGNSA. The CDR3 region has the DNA TGTGCCAGCAGCGCCGGGGAGACCCAGTACTTC. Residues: CASSAGETQYF.

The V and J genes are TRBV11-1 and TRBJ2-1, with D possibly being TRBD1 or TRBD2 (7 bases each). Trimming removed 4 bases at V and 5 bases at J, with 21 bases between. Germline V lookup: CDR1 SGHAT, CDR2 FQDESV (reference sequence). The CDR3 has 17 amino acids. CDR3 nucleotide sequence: TGTGCCAGCAGCTACCCGCGTTCGACAGGGAGGGACAATGAGCAGTTCTTC. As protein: CASSYPRSTGRDNEQFF.

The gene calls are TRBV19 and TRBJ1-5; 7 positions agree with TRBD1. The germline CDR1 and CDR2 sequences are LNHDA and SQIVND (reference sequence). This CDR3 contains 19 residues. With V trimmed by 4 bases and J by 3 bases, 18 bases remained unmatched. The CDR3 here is CASSTLRDSGGPTNQPQHF. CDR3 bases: TGTGCCAGTAGTACCCTCCGGGACAGTGGCGGTCCAACCAATCAGCCCCAGCATTTT. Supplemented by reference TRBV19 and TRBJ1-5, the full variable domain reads DGGITQSPKYLFRKEGQNVTLSCEQNLNHDAMYWYRQDPGQGLRLIYYSQIVNDFQKGDIAEGYSVSREKKESFPLTVTSAQKNPTAFYLCASSTLRDSGGPTNQPQHFGDGTRLSIL.

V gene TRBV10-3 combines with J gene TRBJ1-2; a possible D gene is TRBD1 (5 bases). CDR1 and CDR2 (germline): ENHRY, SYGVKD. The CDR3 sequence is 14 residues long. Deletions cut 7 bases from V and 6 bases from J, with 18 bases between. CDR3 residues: CAIKYRAGHDGYTF. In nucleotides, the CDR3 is TGTGCCATCAAGTACCGTGCAGGGCACGATGGCTACACCTTC.

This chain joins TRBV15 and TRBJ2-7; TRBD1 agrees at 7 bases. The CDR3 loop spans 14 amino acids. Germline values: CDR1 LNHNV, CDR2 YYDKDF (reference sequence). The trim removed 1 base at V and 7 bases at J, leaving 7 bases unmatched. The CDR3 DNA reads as TGTGCCACCAGCAGAGGTCAGGGGGTGAGGGAGCAGTACTTC. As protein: CATSRGQGVREQYF.

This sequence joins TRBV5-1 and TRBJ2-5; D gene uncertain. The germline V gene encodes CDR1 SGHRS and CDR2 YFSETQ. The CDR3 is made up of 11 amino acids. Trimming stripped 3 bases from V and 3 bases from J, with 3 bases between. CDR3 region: CASSYKETQYF. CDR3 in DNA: TGCGCCAGCAGCTATAAAGAGACCCAGTACTTC.

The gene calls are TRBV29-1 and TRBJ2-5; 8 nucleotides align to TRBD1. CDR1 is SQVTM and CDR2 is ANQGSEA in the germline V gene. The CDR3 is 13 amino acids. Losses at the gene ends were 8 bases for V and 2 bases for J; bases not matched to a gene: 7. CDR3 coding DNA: TGCAGCACCGACAGGGGCACGCAAGAGACCCAGTACTTC. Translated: CSTDRGTQETQYF.

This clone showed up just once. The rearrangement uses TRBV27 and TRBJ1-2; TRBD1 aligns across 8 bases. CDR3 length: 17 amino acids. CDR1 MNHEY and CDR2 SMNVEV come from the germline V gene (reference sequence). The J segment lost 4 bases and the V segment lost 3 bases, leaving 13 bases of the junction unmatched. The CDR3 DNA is TGTGCCAGCAGTTTTATTCCCCCCAACAGGGGGACCTATGGCTACACCTTC. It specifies CASSFIPPNRGTYGYTF.

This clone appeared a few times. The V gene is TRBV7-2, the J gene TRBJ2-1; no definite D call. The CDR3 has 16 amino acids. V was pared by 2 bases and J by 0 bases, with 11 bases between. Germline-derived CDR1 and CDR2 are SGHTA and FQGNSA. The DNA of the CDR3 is TGTGCCAGCAGCTTAAGGTGGAGCAGCTCCTACAATGAGCAGTTCTTC. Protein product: CASSLRWSSSYNEQFF.

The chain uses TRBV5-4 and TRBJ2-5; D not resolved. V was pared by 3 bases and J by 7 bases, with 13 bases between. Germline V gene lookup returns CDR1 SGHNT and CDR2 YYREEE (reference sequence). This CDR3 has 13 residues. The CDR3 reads CASSSRVLGTQYF. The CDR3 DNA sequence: TGTGCCAGCAGCTCCCGGGTCCTCGGGACCCAGTACTTC.

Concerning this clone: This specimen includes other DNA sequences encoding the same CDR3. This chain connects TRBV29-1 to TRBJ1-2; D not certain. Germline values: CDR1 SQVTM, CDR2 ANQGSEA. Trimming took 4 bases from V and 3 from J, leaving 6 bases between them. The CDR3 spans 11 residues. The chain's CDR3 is CSVVRDYGYTF. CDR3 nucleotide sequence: TGCAGCGTTGTAAGGGACTATGGCTACACCTTC. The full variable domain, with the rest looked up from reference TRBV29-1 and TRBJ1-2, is SAVISQKPSRDICQRGTSLTIQCQVDSQVTMMFWYRQQPGQSLTLIATANQGSEATYESGFVIDKFPISRPNLTFSTLTVSNMSPEDSSIYLCSVVRDYGYTFGSGTRLTVV.

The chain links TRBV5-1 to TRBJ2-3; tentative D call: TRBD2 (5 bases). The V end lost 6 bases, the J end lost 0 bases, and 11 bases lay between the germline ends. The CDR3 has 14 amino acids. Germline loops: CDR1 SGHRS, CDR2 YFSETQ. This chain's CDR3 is CASTGGTSTDTQYF. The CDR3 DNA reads TGCGCCAGCACCGGAGGAACTAGCACAGATACGCAGTATTTT.

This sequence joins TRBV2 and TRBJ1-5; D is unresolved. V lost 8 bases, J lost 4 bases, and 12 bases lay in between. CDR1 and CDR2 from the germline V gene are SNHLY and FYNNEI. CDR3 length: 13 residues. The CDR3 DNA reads TGTGCCAGCGGACCGGACGGAAATCAGCCCCAGCATTTT. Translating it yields CASGPDGNQPQHF. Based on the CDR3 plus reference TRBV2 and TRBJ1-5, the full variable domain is EPEVTQTPSHQVTQMGQEVILRCVPISNHLYFYWYRQILGQKVEFLVSFYNNEISEKSEIFDDQFSVERPDGSNFTLKIRSTKLEDSAMYFCASGPDGNQPQHFGDGTRLSIL.

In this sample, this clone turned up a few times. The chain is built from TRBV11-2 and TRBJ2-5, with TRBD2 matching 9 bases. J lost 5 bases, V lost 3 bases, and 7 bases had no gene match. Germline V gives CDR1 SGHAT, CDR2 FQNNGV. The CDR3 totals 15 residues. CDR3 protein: CASSLPSGVGETQYF. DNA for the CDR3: TGTGCCAGCAGCTTGCCTAGCGGGGTTGGGGAGACCCAGTACTTC.

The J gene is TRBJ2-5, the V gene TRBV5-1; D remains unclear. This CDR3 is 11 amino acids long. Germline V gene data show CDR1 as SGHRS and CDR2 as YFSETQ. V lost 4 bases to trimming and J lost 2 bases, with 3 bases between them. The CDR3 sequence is CASSGQETQYF. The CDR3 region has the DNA TGCGCCAGCAGCGGGCAAGAGACCCAGTACTTC. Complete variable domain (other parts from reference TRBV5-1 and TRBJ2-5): KAGVTQTPRYLIKTRGQQVTLSCSPISGHRSVSWYQQTPGQGLQFLFEYFSETQRNKGNFPGRFSGRQFSNSRSEMNVSTLELGDSALYLCASSGQETQYFGPGTRLLVL.

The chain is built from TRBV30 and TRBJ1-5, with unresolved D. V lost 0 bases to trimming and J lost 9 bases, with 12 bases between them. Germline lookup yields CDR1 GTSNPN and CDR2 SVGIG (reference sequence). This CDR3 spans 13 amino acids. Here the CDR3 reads CAWSVGGERPQHF. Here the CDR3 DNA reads TGTGCCTGGAGTGTCGGCGGCGAACGGCCCCAGCATTTT.

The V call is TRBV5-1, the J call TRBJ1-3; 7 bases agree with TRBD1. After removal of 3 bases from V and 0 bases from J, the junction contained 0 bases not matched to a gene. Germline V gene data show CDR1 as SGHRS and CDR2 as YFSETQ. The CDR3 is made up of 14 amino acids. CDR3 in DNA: TGCGCCAGCAGCTCAGGGGGCTCTGGAAACACCATATATTTT. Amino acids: CASSSGGSGNTIYF.

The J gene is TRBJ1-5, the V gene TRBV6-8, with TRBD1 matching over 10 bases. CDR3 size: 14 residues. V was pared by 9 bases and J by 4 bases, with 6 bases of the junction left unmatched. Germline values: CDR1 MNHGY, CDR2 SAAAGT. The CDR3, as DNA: TGTGCCAGTCGACCGGGACAGGGGAATCAGCCCCAGCATTTT. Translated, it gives CASRPGQGNQPQHF.

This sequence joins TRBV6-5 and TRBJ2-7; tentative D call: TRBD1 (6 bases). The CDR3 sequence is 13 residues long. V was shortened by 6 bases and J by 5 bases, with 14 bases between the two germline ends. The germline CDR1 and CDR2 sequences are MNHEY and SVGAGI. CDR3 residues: CASSRGGEHEQYF. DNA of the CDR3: TGTGCCAGCAGCCGTGGGGGCGAGCACGAGCAGTACTTC.

CDR3 sequence (DNA): TGTGCCTGGAGCGGGCGGAGGGGAAACATTCAGTACTTC. Residues: CAWSGRRGNIQYF. V usage is TRBV30 and J usage is TRBJ2-4; TRBD2 is a possible D gene (6 bases). CDR1 is GTSNPN, CDR2 SVGIG, per germline (reference sequence). V was shortened by 3 bases and J by 6 bases, with 12 bases between the two germline ends. CDR3 length: 13 amino acids.

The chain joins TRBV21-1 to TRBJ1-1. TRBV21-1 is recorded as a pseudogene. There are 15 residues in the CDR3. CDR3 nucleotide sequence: TGTGCCAGCAGCACGTCTCTATCGGGCGGTACTGAAGCTTTCTTT. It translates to CASSTSLSGGTEAFF.

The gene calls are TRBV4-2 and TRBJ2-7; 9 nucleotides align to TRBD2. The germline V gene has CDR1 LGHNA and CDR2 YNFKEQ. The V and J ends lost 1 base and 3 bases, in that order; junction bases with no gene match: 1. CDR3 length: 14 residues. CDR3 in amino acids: CASSQGLAVYEQYF. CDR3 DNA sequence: TGTGCCAGCAGCCAAGGACTAGCGGTCTACGAGCAGTACTTC.

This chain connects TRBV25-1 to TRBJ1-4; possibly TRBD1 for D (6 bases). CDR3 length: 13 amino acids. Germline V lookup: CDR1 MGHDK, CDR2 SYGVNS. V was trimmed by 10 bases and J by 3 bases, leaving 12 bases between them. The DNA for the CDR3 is TGTGCCACCCAGGGGCCGGCTAATGAAAAACTGTTTTTT. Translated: CATQGPANEKLFF.

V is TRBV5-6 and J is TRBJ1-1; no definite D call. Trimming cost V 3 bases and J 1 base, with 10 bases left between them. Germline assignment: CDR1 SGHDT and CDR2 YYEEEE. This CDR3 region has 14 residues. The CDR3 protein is CASSWGARNTEAFF. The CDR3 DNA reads TGTGCCAGCAGCTGGGGAGCCAGGAACACTGAAGCTTTCTTT.

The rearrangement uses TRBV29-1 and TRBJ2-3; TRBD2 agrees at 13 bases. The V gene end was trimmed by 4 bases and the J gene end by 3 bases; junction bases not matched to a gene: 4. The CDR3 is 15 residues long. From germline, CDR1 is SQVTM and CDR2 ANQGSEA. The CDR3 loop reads CSVGMTSGRTDTQYF. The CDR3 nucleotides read TGCAGCGTTGGGATGACTAGCGGGAGGACAGATACGCAGTATTTT.

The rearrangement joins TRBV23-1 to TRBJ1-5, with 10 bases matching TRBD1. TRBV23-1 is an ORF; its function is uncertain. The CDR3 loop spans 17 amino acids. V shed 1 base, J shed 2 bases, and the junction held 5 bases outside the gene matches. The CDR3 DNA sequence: TGCGCCAGCAGTCAATGGGACAGGGGAAGAGGCAATCAGCCCCAGCATTTT. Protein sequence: CASSQWDRGRGNQPQHF.

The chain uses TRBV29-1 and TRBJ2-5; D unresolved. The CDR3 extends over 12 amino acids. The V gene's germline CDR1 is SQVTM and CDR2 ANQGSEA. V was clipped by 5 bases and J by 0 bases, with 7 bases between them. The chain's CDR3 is CSVMTYQETQYF. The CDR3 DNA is TGCAGCGTTATGACCTACCAAGAGACCCAGTACTTC.

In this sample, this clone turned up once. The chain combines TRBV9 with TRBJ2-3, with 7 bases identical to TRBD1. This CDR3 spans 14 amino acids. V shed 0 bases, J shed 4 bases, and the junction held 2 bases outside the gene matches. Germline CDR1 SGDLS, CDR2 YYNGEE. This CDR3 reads CASSVDDRADTQYF. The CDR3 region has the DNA TGTGCCAGCAGCGTAGACGACAGGGCAGATACGCAGTATTTT.

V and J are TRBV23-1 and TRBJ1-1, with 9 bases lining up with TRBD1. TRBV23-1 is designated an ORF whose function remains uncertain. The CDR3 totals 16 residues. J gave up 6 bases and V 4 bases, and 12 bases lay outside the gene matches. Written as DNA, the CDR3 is TGCGCCAGCAGTCTCCGGGACAGGGACCCGAGGGCTGAAGCTTTCTTT. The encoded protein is CASSLRDRDPRAEAFF.